The next 19 T cell receptor beta chains were all read from a single sample in a study of shared clonotypes between healthy human individuals. Assay: immunoSEQ multiplex PCR; the TCRdb copy retains only in-frame clones and omits some. In the table there are 2 million to 2.5 million clones, 85% to 95% of which are singletons. As defined, naive CD8 cells were CD45RO-negative and positively selected for CCR7, with terminally differentiated effector memory CD45RA+ cells excluded. Material for sequencing was naive CD8+ T cells sorted from blood. The receptors here all came from a man aged 18 to 29 in good health.

The chain carries TRBV5-1 and TRBJ1-2; no reliable D call. CDR1 is SGHRS, CDR2 YFSETQ, per germline. The CDR3 contains 14 residues. V was clipped by 0 bases and J by 0 bases, with 6 bases between them. The CDR3 nucleotides are TGCGCCAGCAGCTTGGTCTTCTCTAACTATGGCTACACCTTC. Translation: CASSLVFSNYGYTF.

This chain links TRBV30 with TRBJ1-1, with no clear D. This CDR3 has 14 amino acids. V dropped 2 bases and J dropped 0 bases, with 10 bases sitting between them. Germline V gene data show CDR1 as GTSNPN and CDR2 as SVGIG (reference sequence). The CDR3 DNA sequence: TGTGCCTGGAGTCCCCTCGGCCTGAACACTGAAGCTTTCTTT. Translation gives CAWSPLGLNTEAFF.

Comment on this clone: This sample includes further DNA sequences coding for the same CDR3. The J gene is TRBJ2-7, the V gene TRBV30; D possibly matches TRBD1 or TRBD2 (5 bases each). Trimming shortened V by 2 bases and J by 0 bases, and 11 bases separated the two germline ends. Germline CDR1 reads GTSNPN; CDR2 reads SVGIG (reference sequence). CDR3 size: 14 residues. The CDR3 is CAWSPGAGSYEQYF. Here the CDR3 DNA reads TGTGCCTGGAGTCCTGGGGCGGGCTCCTACGAGCAGTACTTC.

This clone was seen once. V and J are TRBV27 and TRBJ2-2; D possibly matches TRBD1 or TRBD2 (7 bases each). CDR1 and CDR2 from the germline V gene are MNHEY and SMNVEV (reference sequence). With 6 bases removed from V and 4 bases from J, the gap between germline ends came to 12 bases. This CDR3 is built from 14 residues. CDR3 residues: CASSPRGGTGELFF. The DNA for the CDR3 is TGTGCCAGCAGCCCCAGGGGGGGCACCGGGGAGCTGTTTTTT.

The gene calls are TRBV2 and TRBJ2-5, with no clear D. V was clipped by 6 bases and J by 1 base, with 9 bases between them. The CDR3 is 13 residues long. Germline CDR1 reads SNHLY; CDR2 reads FYNNEI. This CDR3 is CASSPDGQETQYF. CDR3 in DNA: TGTGCCAGCAGCCCGGACGGCCAAGAGACCCAGTACTTC.

The chain is built from TRBV10-3 and TRBJ2-7; D is perhaps TRBD1 (6 bases). The CDR3 consists of 13 residues. V was trimmed by 4 bases and J by 0 bases, leaving 7 bases between them. Germline assignment: CDR1 ENHRY and CDR2 SYGVKD. The CDR3 DNA follows: TGTGCCATCAGTGCGGACAGCTCCTACGAGCAGTACTTC. This gives the protein CAISADSSYEQYF.

On this clone itself: Additional DNA sequences in this sample encode the identical CDR3. The chain carries TRBV4-3 and TRBJ2-7; 7 nucleotides align to TRBD1. Losses at the gene ends were 0 bases for V and 2 bases for J; bases not matched to a gene: 4. Germline values: CDR1 LGHNA, CDR2 YSLEER. The CDR3 is 15 residues long. CDR3 bases: TGCGCCAGCAGCCAAGATTGGGACAGTACCTACGAGCAGTACTTC. Its protein is CASSQDWDSTYEQYF.

This clone occurred a few times. The J gene is TRBJ1-6, the V gene TRBV4-1, with D possibly being TRBD1 (5 bases). CDR3 length: 16 residues. The ends were cut back, 1 base at V and 10 bases at J, with 17 bases in the middle. Germline values: CDR1 MGHRA, CDR2 YSYEKL. The CDR3 loop reads CASSQGVAGRTSPLHF. The DNA of the CDR3 is TGCGCCAGCAGCCAAGGAGTCGCAGGGCGGACCTCACCCCTCCACTTT.

V is TRBV11-2 and J is TRBJ2-2; a possible D gene is TRBD2 (6 bases). The CDR3 consists of 18 residues. V lost 1 base to trimming and J lost 3 bases, with 18 bases between them. From germline, CDR1 is SGHAT and CDR2 FQNNGV. The CDR3 is CASSLVVSGTQYTGELFF. The CDR3 DNA sequence: TGTGCCAGCAGCTTAGTAGTCAGTGGGACTCAATACACCGGGGAGCTGTTTTTT.

The rearrangement joins TRBV27 to TRBJ2-3; 11 bases fit TRBD2. V shed 2 bases and J 2 bases; nucleotides not matched to a gene: 9. The CDR3 consists of 18 residues. CDR1 is MNHEY and CDR2 is SMNVEV in the germline V gene (reference sequence). The CDR3 sequence is CASSLISTSGVNTDTQYF. DNA for the CDR3: TGTGCCAGCAGTTTAATATCGACTAGCGGGGTCAACACAGATACGCAGTATTTT.

The chain has TRBV9 and TRBJ2-7, with 9 bases fitting TRBD1. This CDR3 region has 16 residues. The V gene end was trimmed by 4 bases and the J gene end by 0 bases; junction bases not matched to a gene: 8. CDR1 and CDR2 from the germline V gene are SGDLS and YYNGEE. CDR3 residues: CASSPSGTGFSYEQYF. In DNA, the CDR3 is TGTGCCAGCAGCCCCTCCGGGACAGGGTTCTCCTACGAGCAGTACTTC.

The V and J genes are TRBV4-1 and TRBJ2-2; D is uncertain. V was trimmed by 0 bases and J by 6 bases, leaving 8 bases between them. The CDR3 runs 14 residues. Germline values: CDR1 MGHRA, CDR2 YSYEKL. The CDR3 nucleotides read TGCGCCAGCAGCCAAGAGTCGAGCCCCGGGGAGCTGTTTTTT. It translates to CASSQESSPGELFF.

The table lists this clone with a count of one. The chain combines TRBV19 with TRBJ2-7; TRBD1 matches at 7 bases. Germline CDR1 is LNHDA and CDR2 is SQIVND (reference sequence). CDR3 length: 15 residues. Trimming removed 4 bases from V and 2 bases from J; junction bases left unmatched: 8. The CDR3 DNA reads as TGTGCCAGTAGTAAGAGGGACAGACCGGCCTACGAGCAGTACTTC. Translating gives CASSKRDRPAYEQYF.

This clone showed up just once. The chain joins TRBV2 to TRBJ1-3; D remains unclear. V was clipped by 1 base and J by 2 bases, with 9 bases between them. This CDR3 spans 15 amino acids. The germline V gene encodes CDR1 SNHLY and CDR2 FYNNEI. CDR3 in DNA: TGTGCCAGCAGTGAAGTTTCGCCGGCTGGAAACACCATATATTTT. Translation gives CASSEVSPAGNTIYF.

The V call is TRBV18, the J call TRBJ2-2, with a possible D match to TRBD1 (5 bases). Trimming removed 0 bases at V and 7 bases at J, with 15 bases between. Looked up from germline, CDR1 is KGHSH and CDR2 is LQKENI. The CDR3 runs 16 residues. CDR3 DNA sequence: TGTGCCAGCTCACCACCCCCGGGCAGGGATCTCGGGGAGCTGTTTTTT. Protein sequence: CASSPPPGRDLGELFF.

The chain uses TRBV10-3 and TRBJ1-1; D not certain. The CDR3 covers 12 residues. Germline CDR1 reads ENHRY; CDR2 reads SYGVKD. The V gene lost 7 bases and the J gene lost 4 bases, with 10 bases spanning the gap. CDR3: CAINGFGTEAFF. The CDR3 nucleotides read TGTGCCATCAACGGGTTTGGCACTGAAGCTTTCTTT.

CDR3 bases: TGTGCCAGCAGTGAAGGGACAGGGTTGATTTCCTACAATGAGCAGTTCTTC. Residues: CASSEGTGLISYNEQFF. The V call is TRBV6-1, the J call TRBJ2-1; 8 nucleotides line up with TRBD1. J gave up 1 base and V 1 base, and 6 bases lay outside the gene matches. Germline CDR1 is MNHNS and CDR2 is SASEGT. This CDR3 contains 17 residues.

This chain connects TRBV10-3 to TRBJ1-1; 10 nucleotides match TRBD1. The CDR3 totals 15 residues. The germline V gene encodes CDR1 ENHRY and CDR2 SYGVKD. V lost 10 bases, J lost 0 bases, and 8 bases stayed unmatched. CDR3 bases: TGTGCCACACTCCCGGGACAGGGGATGAACACTGAAGCTTTCTTT. Its translation: CATLPGQGMNTEAFF.

This chain connects TRBV2 to TRBJ1-1; D is possibly TRBD1 (6 bases). CDR3 length equals 14 residues. Germline V lookup: CDR1 SNHLY, CDR2 FYNNEI. V gave up 3 bases and J gave up 11 bases, with 19 bases separating them. In DNA form, the CDR3 reads TGTGCCAGCAGTGATGGCGACAGGTTGAGAGGGGCTTTCTTT. Protein sequence: CASSDGDRLRGAFF. Using reference TRBV2 and TRBJ1-1 for the parts outside the CDR3, the full variable domain is EPEVTQTPSHQVTQMGQEVILRCVPISNHLYFYWYRQILGQKVEFLVSFYNNEISEKSEIFDDQFSVERPDGSNFTLKIRSTKLEDSAMYFCASSDGDRLRGAFFGQGTRLTVV.